This entry lists 13 T cell receptor beta chains sequenced from one sample in a study of blood T cell repertoires in COVID-19. Here immunoSEQ multiplex PCR was the method, and the copy in TCRdb shows in-frame clones only, minus some. This table holds roughly 330,000 clones, about 87% found once. Sequencing was carried out using peripheral blood. Receptor source: a man aged 25 to 45 with COVID-19, enrolled during active disease.

The chain carries TRBV9 and TRBJ2-1, with D unclear. Germline CDR1 and CDR2: SGDLS and YYNGEE. This CDR3 is built from 14 residues. The V and J ends lost 0 bases and 4 bases respectively, with 8 bases between them. CDR3 sequence reads: CASSVVSRYNEQFF. CDR3 sequence (DNA): TGTGCCAGCAGCGTAGTCTCGCGGTACAATGAGCAGTTCTTC.

This clone has just one count. The V and J genes are TRBV19 and TRBJ1-4, with unresolved D. V was cut by 5 bases and J by 8 bases, with 9 bases left in between. This CDR3 comprises 12 residues. Looked up from germline, CDR1 is LNHDA and CDR2 is SQIVND (reference sequence). The CDR3: CASSPGGEKLFF. The CDR3 DNA is TGTGCCAGTAGTCCCGGAGGGGAAAAACTGTTTTTT.

In the case of this clone: Mismatch with germline at one junction end may stem from a read error. The chain joins TRBV7-2 to TRBJ2-1; D gene ambiguous. The CDR3 has 14 residues. Germline values: CDR1 SGHTA, CDR2 FQGNSA. The CDR3 DNA is TGTGCCAGCACCTTAGGAGCCTCCTACAATGAGCAGTTCTTC. Its protein is CASTLGASYNEQFF.

The V gene is TRBV7-9, the J gene TRBJ2-7, with 8 bases identical to TRBD1. In germline, CDR1 is SEHNR, CDR2 FQNEAQ (reference sequence). Trimming cost V 4 bases and J 1 base; bases outside gene matches: 3. The CDR3 has 14 residues. CDR3 in amino acids: CASSSDRGSYEQYF. The CDR3 nucleotides are TGTGCCAGCAGCTCTGACAGGGGATCCTACGAGCAGTACTTC.

This clone was observed once. The chain employs TRBV28 and TRBJ1-2; 8 nucleotides line up with TRBD1. The CDR3 length is 15 residues. V gave up 7 bases and J gave up 7 bases; unmatched junction bases: 14. CDR1 is MDHEN, CDR2 SYDVKM, per germline. For the CDR3, the DNA is TGTGCCAGCAAAGGGGGAGATCAGGGGGCGCGTGGCTACACCTTC. Its protein product is CASKGGDQGARGYTF.

This chain links TRBV28 with TRBJ1-1, with D hard to call. Trimming removed 0 bases from V and 0 bases from J, with 8 bases in between. Germline-derived CDR1 and CDR2 are MDHEN and SYDVKM. The CDR3 is made up of 15 amino acids. The DNA of the CDR3 is TGTGCCAGCAGTTTATGGGGCAGTTTGAACACTGAAGCTTTCTTT. Its protein product is CASSLWGSLNTEAFF.

The chain combines TRBV9 with TRBJ2-6, with TRBD1 identical over 8 bases. The V segment lost 9 bases and the J segment 2 bases; nucleotides outside the gene matches: 16. CDR3 size: 18 residues. The germline CDR1 and CDR2 sequences are SGDLS and YYNGEE. The CDR3 loop is CATSRRAGGVTGANVLTF. The CDR3, as DNA: TGTGCCACCAGTCGGAGGGCAGGGGGCGTAACTGGGGCCAACGTCCTGACTTTC.

The chain couples TRBV3-1 (or the pseudogene TRBV3-2) to TRBJ1-1; D is unresolved. The germline V gene has CDR1 LGHDT and CDR2 YNNKEL (reference sequence). V was cut by 4 bases and J by 0 bases, with 15 bases left in between. The CDR3 is 16 amino acids. CDR3 in amino acids: CASSLDGGRMNTEAFF. CDR3 coding DNA: TGTGCCAGCAGCCTAGATGGAGGCCGCATGAACACTGAAGCTTTCTTT.

This chain connects TRBV13 to TRBJ2-7; 13 bases line up with TRBD2. CDR3 length: 16 amino acids. CDR1 is PRHDT and CDR2 is FYEKMQ in the germline V gene (reference sequence). The V segment lost 5 bases and the J segment 2 bases; nucleotides outside the gene matches: 6. The CDR3 bases are TGTGCCAGCAGCGCAGCCGGGACTAGCGGGGCCTACGAGCAGTACTTC. As protein: CASSAAGTSGAYEQYF.

The chain carries TRBV28 and TRBJ1-2; TRBD1 matches at 11 bases. This CDR3 comprises 14 residues. From germline, CDR1 is MDHEN and CDR2 SYDVKM. The V segment lost 5 bases and the J segment 4 bases; nucleotides outside the gene matches: 3. The CDR3 DNA reads as TGTGCCAGCAGTCCGGGACAGGGGGTCTATGGCTACACCTTC. Translated: CASSPGQGVYGYTF.

This clone was seen only once. This rearrangement joins TRBV18 to TRBJ1-1; weak D call: TRBD1 (6 bases). The CDR3 contains 16 residues. CDR1 is KGHSH, CDR2 LQKENI, per germline. With 2 bases removed from V and 1 base from J, the gap between germline ends came to 14 bases. In DNA, the CDR3 is TGTGCCAGCTCACCATTTACAGGGTTGGGGAACACTGAAGCTTTCTTT. It translates to CASSPFTGLGNTEAFF.

The chain carries TRBV4-3 and TRBJ2-1; 7 bases agree with TRBD1. Per germline, CDR1 LGHNA and CDR2 YSLEER. Trimming at V came to 0 bases and at J to 4 bases, leaving 12 bases not matched to a gene. The CDR3 consists of 18 residues. The CDR3 coding sequence is TGCGCCAGCAGCCAAGAGACCCGTAGGACAGGACTTTACAATGAGCAGTTCTTC. Amino acid sequence: CASSQETRRTGLYNEQFF.

The rearrangement joins TRBV12-3 or TRBV12-4 to TRBJ1-2, with D maybe TRBD1 (5 bases). This CDR3 comprises 12 residues. V lost 3 bases and J 6 bases, leaving 8 bases between the germline ends. The CDR3 reads CASSFAGHGYTF. Here the CDR3 DNA reads TGTGCCAGCAGTTTCGCGGGGCATGGCTACACCTTC.